These T cell receptor beta chains were read from a single sample in a study of blood T cell repertoires in COVID-19. The table came from immunoSEQ multiplex PCR; TCRdb's copy has only in-frame clones and leaves some out. The repertoire holds around 500,000 clones, approximately 86% seen once, with 7% to 10% in the top ten. The sample taken for sequencing was PBMCs or T cells enriched from blood (not recorded which). Every receptor here comes from a woman in her fifties or sixties who had recovered from COVID-19. Both conserved end residues are part of each CDR3. A D gene is named only where the DNA matches it firmly. Only some rows state a clone size, as once, few, many or a class for expanded clones.

size	V	D	J	DNA	CDR3
NA	TRBV19	TRBD1	TRBJ1-1	TGTGCCAGTAGTCAAGACAGGGTCGCTTTCTTT	CASSQDRVAFF
NA	TRBV7-9	NA	TRBJ2-2	TGTGCCAGCACCCTTCCAGTGGACACCGGGGAGCTGTTTTTT	CASTLPVDTGELFF
NA	TRBV10-3	NA	TRBJ1-1	TGTGCCATCAGCCCATCCCAGGTCTCGAACACTGAAGCTTTCTTT	CAISPSQVSNTEAFF
NA	TRBV5-1	NA	TRBJ2-5	TGCGCCAGCAGCAGCGGGCAGATCCAAGAGACCCAGTACTTC	CASSSGQIQETQYF
NA	TRBV9	NA	TRBJ1-2	TGTGCCAGCAGCGGAATAGACACAGGGATTGGGTATGGCTACACCTTC	CASSGIDTGIGYGYTF
once	TRBV7-2	NA	TRBJ1-5	TGTGCCAGCAGCTTAGTGCTGGGGCCTCAGCCCCAGCATTTT	CASSLVLGPQPQHF
NA	TRBV3-1/TRBV3-2	NA	TRBJ2-3	TGTGCCAGCAGCCAAGATATGGGGGCGAGCACAGATACGCAGTATTTT	CASSQDMGASTDTQYF
NA	TRBV3-1/TRBV3-2	NA	TRBJ2-3	TGTGCCAGCAGCTTTACGGCAGATACGCAGTATTTT	CASSFTADTQYF
NA	TRBV14	NA	TRBJ1-2	TGTGCCAGCAGCCTCGGGTATGGCTACACCTTC	CASSLGYGYTF
NA	TRBV6-1	TRBD1	TRBJ1-5	TGTGCCAGCAGTGAATCAGGAAGGGGGCGTCAGCCCCAGCATTTT	CASSESGRGRQPQHF
NA	TRBV30	NA	TRBJ1-1	TGTGCCTGGAGTGTCGTGGGACATATGAACACTGAAGCTTTCTTT	CAWSVVGHMNTEAFF
once	TRBV5-1	NA	TRBJ2-7	TGCGCCAGCAGCTTGGACCCGCAGGCCGCCTACGAGCAGTACTTC	CASSLDPQAAYEQYF
few	TRBV6-5	TRBD1	TRBJ1-2	TGTGCCAGCGGACAGGGGAACTATGGCTACACCTTC	CASGQGNYGYTF
NA	TRBV7-2	NA	TRBJ1-5	TGTGCCAGCAGCTTAAGGGGGGGTGGCAATCAGCCCCAGCATTTT	CASSLRGGGNQPQHF
NA	TRBV9	NA	TRBJ1-3	TGTGCCAGCAGCGTAGAAGGGGGAAGCGGAAACACCATATATTTT	CASSVEGGSGNTIYF
NA	TRBV2	TRBD2	TRBJ2-7	TGTGCCAGCTCCACTAGCGGAGTTTACGAGCAGTACTTC	CASSTSGVYEQYF
NA	TRBV5-5	NA	TRBJ2-3	TGTGCCAGCAGCTTCGGGGGATCCACAGATACGCAGTATTTT	CASSFGGSTDTQYF
NA	TRBV5-1	TRBD2	TRBJ2-6	TGCGCCAGCAGCTTGGGGGTAGCGGGAGCCTACTCTGGGGCCAACGTCCTGACTTTC	CASSLGVAGAYSGANVLTF
few	TRBV5-1	NA	TRBJ1-5	TGCGCCAGCAGCTCTGCAGGGATGGGGCAGCCCCAGCATTTT	CASSSAGMGQPQHF
NA	TRBV28	NA	TRBJ2-3	TGTGCCAGCATTCCCCGGGACTCCCACGCAGATACGCAGTATTTT	CASIPRDSHADTQYF
NA	TRBV10-3	NA	TRBJ1-1	TGTGCCGTCAACAGGGTTATAGGATCTGAAGCTTTCTTT	CAVNRVIGSEAFF
NA	TRBV20-1	NA	TRBJ1-2	TGCAGTGCTCCCGATAAGTCGGGACTCCAATTC	CSAPDKSGLQF
NA	TRBV6-5	NA	TRBJ1-1	TGTGCCAGCATCAATCGGGGGGAGAACACTGAAGCTTTCTTT	CASINRGENTEAFF